This T cell receptor beta chain was identified in a study of regulatory T cells in long-lasting Graves disease. Study-wide results and limits: Blood alone, not thyroid tissue, was studied. Persistent disease favored TRBV28, TRBJ1-2 and TRBJ2-5.

Relying on iRepertoire HTBI primers and Arm-PCR of CDR3 regions, the team built TCR beta libraries. TCRdb reanalysed the multiplex PCR reads using MiXCR and keeps one entry per CDR3 protein. Among more than 300,000 distinct CDR3 sequences, about 16% were seen once, and the ten largest hold 20% to 25%. As for this clonotype: Its matching antigen is unknown.

V dropped 6 bases and J dropped 1 base, with 9 bases sitting between them. Looked up from germline, CDR1 is MNHEY and CDR2 is SVGEGT. The CDR3 consists of 14 residues. The time point was: newly diagnosed GD, antithyroid drugs for less than 3 months. Making the TCR library involved RNA that had been extracted from PBMCs. Sequenced material: peripheral blood mononuclear cells (PBMCs), taken at new diagnosis, from a patient treated with antithyroid drugs. The rearrangement uses TRBV6-2 or TRBV6-3 and TRBJ1-4; possible D gene TRBD1, 6 bases. This clonotype was sampled from a female donor with Graves disease. CDR3 DNA sequence: TGTGCCAGCAGAGAGGGGGGAACTAATGAAAAACTGTTTTTT. Encoded protein: CASREGGTNEKLFF.